This TCR beta chain derives from a study of T cell repertoires in cytomegalovirus infection. Study context: Based on public TCR beta signatures, there were indications of CMV infection and of a matching HLA type.

General observations from the study: Of the TCR beta families, the public ones yielded a cumulative frequency that identified carriers of CMV plus the relevant HLA. Predominance within the ex vivo response was attributable to HLA-C-restricted CMV-specific TCR beta clonotypes.

TCRdb re-called the reads through MiXCR, storing one row per CDR3 protein. The repertoire consists of 250,000 to 300,000 distinct CDR3 sequences, with around 9% occurring once and the leading ten covering about 15%. CDR3 size: 13 residues. Germline loops: CDR1 SGHTA, CDR2 FQGNSA. V was clipped by 6 bases and J by 2 bases, with 10 bases between them. This clonotype was seen ten or more times. Antigen: not known. The sequence was collected from a human donor in good health (CMV status not recorded). Some clones in this sample may be carry-over from other donors' samples. The J gene is TRBJ1-1, the V gene TRBV7-2; a weak D match, TRBD1 (6 bases). The source material was PBMCs. CDR3 amino acids: CASRSQGNTEAFF. In DNA form, the CDR3 reads TGTGCCAGCAGGTCACAGGGAAACACTGAAGCTTTCTTT.